This TCR beta chain was sequenced in a study of blood T cell repertoires in COVID-19. TCRdb's table, derived via immunoSEQ multiplex PCR, lists solely in-frame clones and lacks some. This table has 160,000 or so clones, around 82% appearing once. Germline V gives CDR1 SQVTM, CDR2 ANQGSEA. The CDR3 is 15 amino acids. V was clipped by 6 bases and J by 8 bases; unmatched bases: 14. The sequence derives from a man in his 60s who had recovered from COVID-19. V usage is TRBV29-1 and J usage is TRBJ1-4, with 8 bases matching TRBD1. Sequenced sample: PBMCs or T cells enriched from blood (not recorded which). The CDR3 here is CSVQPGGRFAEKLFF. For the CDR3, the DNA is TGCAGCGTCCAGCCAGGGGGCAGGTTTGCGGAAAAACTGTTTTTT.